A single sample is the source of the 5 T cell receptor beta chains below, sequenced in a study of identical twins. Via MiXCR, TCRdb re-called the 5' RACE reads, giving one row per CDR3 protein. The sample yields 500,000 or so distinct CDR3 sequences, roughly an eighth seen once. These data were also reused for a study on yellow fever vaccine responses in identical twins.

Sequences were obtained from CD4+ T cells sorted from blood. These receptor sequences come from a woman aged 18-30 years in good health.

The sample holds a few counts of this clonotype. The chain recombines TRBV30 with TRBJ2-1; no firm D call. This CDR3 is 14 amino acids long. Per germline, CDR1 GTSNPN and CDR2 SVGIG (reference sequence). Trimming pared 1 base from V and 14 bases from J, leaving 21 bases between. CDR3 nucleotide sequence: TGTGCCTGGAGTGCCGTGGGAACCACAACCGAGAAGTTCTTC. Translating gives CAWSAVGTTTEKFF.

This clonotype has ten or more counts. The chain links TRBV12-3 or TRBV12-4 to TRBJ2-4, with 8 positions matching TRBD1. The length of the CDR3 is 15 residues. V shed 6 bases, J shed 6 bases, and the junction held 10 bases outside the gene matches. The CDR3 reads CASSISRGRGNIQYF. The CDR3, as DNA: TGTGCCAGCAGCATAAGCAGGGGGCGCGGAAACATTCAGTACTTC.

The rearrangement links TRBV20-1 to TRBJ1-1; 7 bases are shared with TRBD1. Per germline, CDR1 DFQATT and CDR2 SNEGSKA (reference sequence). V shed 4 bases and J 0 bases; nucleotides not matched to a gene: 5. This CDR3 has 14 residues. DNA of the CDR3: TGCAGTGCTATTCCGGGACAGTTGAACACTGAAGCTTTCTTT. It encodes CSAIPGQLNTEAFF.

The chain couples TRBV5-6 to TRBJ2-1, with 10 bases that match TRBD2. Trimming removed 5 bases from V and 8 bases from J; junction bases left unmatched: 16. The CDR3 is made up of 17 amino acids. Germline-derived CDR1 and CDR2 are SGHDT and YYEEEE. In DNA, the CDR3 is TGTGCCAGCAGTTTGAAAAATCCGGGACTAGCGAGGGATGAGCAGTTCTTC. Protein product: CASSLKNPGLARDEQFF.

This clonotype has only a few counts. This sequence joins TRBV27 and TRBJ2-7, with D unclear. The germline V and J ends were trimmed by 8 bases and 4 bases, with 18 bases remaining between them. The germline V gene encodes CDR1 MNHEY and CDR2 SMNVEV (reference sequence). The CDR3 is 14 amino acids. The CDR3 loop reads CASLSPPPQYEQYF. The CDR3 coding sequence is TGTGCCAGCTTGAGTCCCCCCCCCCAGTACGAGCAGTACTTC.